These 21 T cell receptor beta chains were all obtained from the same sample, sequenced in a study of T-cell reconstitution after alpha-beta-depleted transplantation in children. Unique molecular identifiers were used to barcode this TCRbeta library. TCRdb redid the calling of the PCR reads with MiXCR, one entry per CDR3 protein. The sample contains 700,000 to 950,000 distinct CDR3 sequences, roughly 15% of which appear only once. The source material was PBMCs, mostly from graft donor cells, sampled 360 days after TCRalphabeta/CD19-depleted stem cell transplant. Receptors originate from a male patient between 10 and 17 years old who had a stem cell transplant for acute lymphoblastic leukemia, so the T cells may come from the graft donor.

The chain uses TRBV3-1 and TRBJ2-3; a weak D match, TRBD2 (6 bases). The CDR3 runs 15 residues. Trimming left V 6 bases short and J 4 bases short, with 17 bases between. Germline V gene data show CDR1 as LGHDT and CDR2 as YNNKEL (reference sequence). DNA of the CDR3: TGTGCCAGCAGACCCCGGGACTCTGCAGCAGATACGCAGTATTTT. Protein sequence: CASRPRDSAADTQYF.

This clonotype was seen many times. The chain couples TRBV29-1 to TRBJ2-3, with 8 positions matching TRBD1. The CDR3 contains 14 residues. Germline loops: CDR1 SQVTM, CDR2 ANQGSEA. Unmatched junction bases numbered 9, after V lost 6 bases and J lost 4 bases. CDR3 coding DNA: TGCAGCGTCGCCCAGGGGGCTCGCCCAGATACGCAGTATTTT. Translation gives CSVAQGARPDTQYF.

This clonotype was observed many times. The chain couples TRBV24-1 to TRBJ2-1, with D uncertain. CDR1 is KGHDR and CDR2 is SFDVKD in the germline V gene. V was cut by 6 bases and J by 7 bases, with 6 bases left in between. The CDR3 is made up of 11 amino acids. In nucleotides, the CDR3 is TGTGCCACCAGTAAGGTGAATGAGCAGTTCTTC. Residues: CATSKVNEQFF.

The genes are TRBV5-1 and TRBJ1-5; TRBD1 is a possible D gene (5 bases). V lost 4 bases and J 4 bases, leaving 18 bases between the germline ends. This CDR3 region has 16 residues. Germline V gives CDR1 SGHRS, CDR2 YFSETQ. This chain's CDR3 is CASSPAGDGPNQPQHF. The CDR3 region has the DNA TGCGCCAGCAGCCCGGCGGGGGACGGCCCTAATCAGCCCCAGCATTTT.

This clonotype was recorded a few times. The V call is TRBV29-1, the J call TRBJ2-7; D is perhaps TRBD2 (6 bases). Germline CDR1 is SQVTM and CDR2 is ANQGSEA. This CDR3 has 15 amino acids. With 6 bases removed from V and 0 bases from J, the gap between germline ends came to 18 bases. The CDR3 loop reads CSVGRGLGSSYEQYF. The CDR3 region has the DNA TGCAGCGTGGGACGGGGGTTGGGGAGCTCCTACGAGCAGTACTTC.

The table lists this clonotype with many counts. The chain joins TRBV7-6 to TRBJ2-7; D is ambiguous. The CDR3 sequence is 15 residues long. Trimming stripped 0 bases from V and 4 bases from J, with 13 bases between. The V gene's germline CDR1 is SGHVS and CDR2 FNYEAQ. CDR3 sequence (DNA): TGTGCCAGCAGCTTAGCTCAGAGCCCGAATTACGAGCAGTACTTC. It yields the protein CASSLAQSPNYEQYF.

V gene TRBV6-5 combines with J gene TRBJ2-1, with D maybe TRBD1 (5 bases). Deletions cut 2 bases from V and 1 base from J, with 9 bases between. CDR3 length: 15 amino acids. The germline CDR1 and CDR2 sequences are MNHEY and SVGAGI. CDR3 bases: TGTGCCAGCAGTTACGAAAGGGGTTCCTACAATGAGCAGTTCTTC. It encodes CASSYERGSYNEQFF.

The V and J genes are TRBV7-9 and TRBJ2-1, with D unclear. The ends were cut back, 3 bases at V and 8 bases at J, with 11 bases in the middle. The CDR3 has 13 residues. Looked up from germline, CDR1 is SEHNR and CDR2 is FQNEAQ (reference sequence). The DNA for the CDR3 is TGTGCCAGCAGCTTCGAAATGGTCCATGAGCAGTTCTTC. It specifies CASSFEMVHEQFF.

In this sample, this clonotype turned up many times. V is TRBV25-1 and J is TRBJ2-3; 9 nucleotides agree with TRBD2. Germline values: CDR1 MGHDK, CDR2 SYGVNS. The CDR3 is 15 amino acids. The V and J ends lost 3 bases and 2 bases, in that order; junction bases with no gene match: 3. The CDR3 DNA is TGTGCCAGCAGTGAGGCTAGCGGGGTCACAGATACGCAGTATTTT. Its translation is CASSEASGVTDTQYF.

This clonotype was counted between two and nine times. Mismatch with germline at one junction end may stem from a read error. The CDR3: CSARALPSNTEAFF. CDR3 sequence (DNA): TGCAGTGCCAGAGCGTTACCTTCGAACACTGAAGCTTTCTTT. This rearrangement joins TRBV20-1 to TRBJ1-1; no reliable D call. The germline CDR1 and CDR2 sequences are DFQATT and SNEGSKA (reference sequence). This CDR3 has 14 residues.

The rearrangement joins TRBV14 to TRBJ1-1, with 10 bases that match TRBD1. CDR1 is SGHDN and CDR2 is FVKESK in the germline V gene. Unmatched junction bases numbered 2, after V lost 4 bases and J lost 6 bases. This CDR3 contains 13 residues. CDR3 loop: CASSRGTGAEAFF. As DNA, the CDR3 is TGTGCCAGCAGCCGAGGGACAGGGGCTGAAGCTTTCTTT.

V is TRBV29-1 and J is TRBJ1-1; D not certain. CDR1 and CDR2 (germline): SQVTM, ANQGSEA. V was shortened by 5 bases and J by 0 bases, with 7 bases between the two germline ends. The CDR3 length is 12 residues. CDR3 bases: TGCAGCGTTCTCTTAGTGAACACTGAAGCTTTCTTT. As protein: CSVLLVNTEAFF.

The chain couples TRBV5-5 to TRBJ2-7, with unresolved D. This CDR3 has 15 amino acids. V was pared by 0 bases and J by 2 bases, with 12 bases between. CDR1 is SGHKS and CDR2 is YYEKEE in the germline V gene (reference sequence). The CDR3 sequence: CASSLAWLTTYEQYF. CDR3 in DNA: TGTGCCAGCAGCTTGGCCTGGCTCACTACCTACGAGCAGTACTTC.

The genes are TRBV30 and TRBJ2-3, with D tentatively TRBD2 (6 bases). The germline CDR1 and CDR2 sequences are GTSNPN and SVGIG (reference sequence). This CDR3 contains 19 residues. Trimming left V 3 bases short and J 5 bases short, with 30 bases between. The CDR3, as DNA: TGTGCCTGGAGCCCTCTCGGGGGAAGGTGGATAGAAGAGGGAGATACGCAGTATTTT. Protein sequence: CAWSPLGGRWIEEGDTQYF.

This clonotype was counted ten times or more. The genes are TRBV10-3 and TRBJ2-7; D is perhaps TRBD2 (6 bases). The CDR3 has 12 residues. The V gene's germline CDR1 is ENHRY and CDR2 SYGVKD. Deletions cut 10 bases from V and 2 bases from J, with 12 bases between. The CDR3 nucleotides are TGTGCCAGCGGGACGGGAACCTACGAGCAGTACTTC. Amino acids: CASGTGTYEQYF.

A few counts support this clonotype. The rearrangement links TRBV15 to TRBJ2-2; 8 bases fit TRBD2. With V trimmed by 3 bases and J by 7 bases, 7 bases remained unmatched. CDR1 and CDR2 from the germline V gene are LNHNV and YYDKDF (reference sequence). The CDR3 has 15 residues. The CDR3 DNA follows: TGTGCCACCAGCAGGACTAGCGCAATAGTCGGGGAGCTGTTTTTT. Translating it yields CATSRTSAIVGELFF.

J is TRBJ1-5 and V is TRBV4-1, with D perhaps matching TRBD1 (5 bases). The CDR3 runs to 17 residues. Looked up from germline, CDR1 is MGHRA and CDR2 is YSYEKL. Trimming removed 0 bases at V and 4 bases at J, with 16 bases between. Here the CDR3 reads CASSQDPGGAGNQPQHF. CDR3 DNA sequence: TGCGCCAGCAGCCAAGATCCAGGAGGGGCTGGGAATCAGCCCCAGCATTTT.

This clonotype turned up a few times. This chain uses TRBV29-1 with TRBJ2-7, with D possibly being TRBD1 (6 bases). This CDR3 is 14 amino acids long. Between the trimmed V and J ends, which lost 0 bases and 1 base, there was a span of 10 bases. Germline V gene sequence: CDR1 SQVTM, CDR2 ANQGSEA. CDR3: CSVEDGQGSYEQYF. Written as DNA, the CDR3 is TGCAGCGTTGAAGATGGTCAGGGGTCCTACGAGCAGTACTTC.

This chain links TRBV7-2 with TRBJ2-1, with D possibly matching TRBD2 (5 bases). V shed 5 bases and J shed 4 bases, with 15 bases lying between them. Germline assignment: CDR1 SGHTA and CDR2 FQGNSA. The CDR3 sequence is 15 residues long. The CDR3 here is CASSGASSYYNEQFF. CDR3 nucleotide sequence: TGTGCCAGCAGCGGAGCTAGCAGCTATTACAATGAGCAGTTCTTC.

This clonotype was seen only a few times. CDR3 bases: TGTGCCAGCAGTTTATCGGGGAGGGTGCAAGCTAACTATGGCTACACCTTC. As protein: CASSLSGRVQANYGYTF. This chain links TRBV27 with TRBJ1-2, with unresolved D. Germline CDR1 MNHEY, CDR2 SMNVEV (reference sequence). Trimming pared 0 bases from V and 0 bases from J, leaving 14 bases between. This CDR3 is built from 17 residues.

V gene TRBV19 combines with J gene TRBJ2-4; D is possibly TRBD1 (6 bases). The V end lost 5 bases, the J end lost 6 bases, and 14 bases lay between the germline ends. Germline lookup yields CDR1 LNHDA and CDR2 SQIVND (reference sequence). The CDR3 loop spans 14 amino acids. CDR3 sequence: CASSPVAGVNIQYF. CDR3 DNA: TGTGCCAGTAGTCCCGTGGCAGGGGTAAACATTCAGTACTTC.